Listed below are T cell receptor beta chains from one sample, sequenced in a study of beta chain features in type 1 diabetes. Sequencing used immunoSEQ multiplex PCR; TCRdb keeps in-frame clones, though not all of them. The sample shows 130,000 or so clones, 15% to 20% of them seen only once. Material: central memory CD4+ T cells from blood. The receptors were gathered from a man younger than 30 with type 1 diabetes. CDR3s include the opening cysteine and the closing phenylalanine or tryptophan. The order of the fields is clone size, J gene, V gene, D gene, CDR3 protein, CDR3 DNA. The D gene is left open where the match is weak. Clone size appears in some rows only: once, few, many, or a class for an expanded clone.

clone_size: many; j_call: TRBJ2-5; v_call: TRBV7-2; d_call: -; cdr3_aa: CASSLGLIQETQYF; cdr3_nt: TGTGCCAGCAGCTTAGGGCTCATTCAGGAGACCCAGTACTTC
clone_size: -; j_call: TRBJ1-2; v_call: TRBV25-1; d_call: -; cdr3_aa: CASSELDRYGYTF; cdr3_nt: TGTGCCAGCAGTGAGCTAGACCGATATGGCTACACCTTC
clone_size: many; j_call: TRBJ2-3; v_call: TRBV7-9; d_call: -; cdr3_aa: CASSFYLTASTDTQYF; cdr3_nt: TGTGCCAGCAGCTTTTACCTGACAGCAAGCACAGATACGCAGTATTTT
clone_size: few; j_call: TRBJ1-2; v_call: TRBV30; d_call: -; cdr3_aa: CAWSVQGGYGYTF; cdr3_nt: TGTGCCTGGAGTGTACAAGGGGGCTATGGCTACACCTTC
clone_size: once; j_call: TRBJ2-3; v_call: TRBV7-9; d_call: -; cdr3_aa: CASSDILGLTQYF; cdr3_nt: TGTGCCAGCAGCGACATACTAGGGCTTACGCAGTATTTT
clone_size: once; j_call: TRBJ2-5; v_call: TRBV27; d_call: TRBD2; cdr3_aa: CASSPGTSGQTQYF; cdr3_nt: TGTGCCAGCAGCCCCGGGACTAGCGGCCAGACCCAGTACTTC
clone_size: -; j_call: TRBJ1-2; v_call: TRBV5-6; d_call: TRBD1; cdr3_aa: CASSPGTVIWGYTF; cdr3_nt: TGTGCCAGCAGTCCCGGGACAGTTATTTGGGGCTACACCTTC
clone_size: -; j_call: TRBJ2-1; v_call: TRBV25-1; d_call: -; cdr3_aa: CASGRGSYNEQFF; cdr3_nt: TGTGCCAGCGGACGAGGGTCCTACAATGAGCAGTTCTTC
clone_size: many; j_call: TRBJ2-3; v_call: TRBV10-3; d_call: TRBD1; cdr3_aa: CAISSNRGAGTDTQYF; cdr3_nt: TGTGCCATCAGTTCTAACAGGGGCGCCGGCACAGATACGCAGTATTTT
clone_size: -; j_call: TRBJ2-1; v_call: TRBV5-1; d_call: TRBD2; cdr3_aa: CASKLAVNNEQFF; cdr3_nt: TGCGCCAGCAAACTAGCGGTAAACAATGAGCAGTTCTTC
clone_size: -; j_call: TRBJ1-2; v_call: TRBV9; d_call: TRBD1; cdr3_aa: CASSVGQGGYGYTF; cdr3_nt: TGTGCCAGCAGCGTAGGACAGGGAGGGTATGGCTACACCTTC
clone_size: -; j_call: TRBJ2-1; v_call: TRBV7-2; d_call: -; cdr3_aa: CASSFARGATVEQFF; cdr3_nt: TGTGCCAGCAGCTTCGCCCGGGGGGCGACTGTTGAGCAGTTCTTC
clone_size: few; j_call: TRBJ2-5; v_call: TRBV5-1; d_call: TRBD2; cdr3_aa: CASSVVAAGGQETQYF; cdr3_nt: TGCGCCAGCAGCGTGGTGGCAGCGGGAGGGCAAGAGACCCAGTACTTC
clone_size: -; j_call: TRBJ1-6; v_call: TRBV28; d_call: TRBD1; cdr3_aa: CASSPYRGHSPLHF; cdr3_nt: TGTGCCAGCAGCCCCTACAGGGGGCACTCACCCCTCCACTTT
clone_size: few; j_call: TRBJ2-3; v_call: TRBV4-2; d_call: -; cdr3_aa: CASSLRLQPASDTQYF; cdr3_nt: TGTGCCAGCAGCTTGAGACTACAACCCGCTTCAGATACGCAGTATTTT
clone_size: few; j_call: TRBJ1-1; v_call: TRBV29-1; d_call: TRBD1; cdr3_aa: CSAGGKQGGANTEAFF; cdr3_nt: TGCAGCGCCGGAGGGAAACAGGGGGGAGCGAACACTGAAGCTTTCTTT
clone_size: few; j_call: TRBJ1-5; v_call: TRBV7-2; d_call: -; cdr3_aa: CASSLGSGYSNQPQHF; cdr3_nt: TGTGCCAGCAGCTTAGGATCGGGTTATAGCAATCAGCCCCAGCATTTT
clone_size: -; j_call: TRBJ2-7; v_call: TRBV7-9; d_call: TRBD1; cdr3_aa: CASISGTGTYEQYF; cdr3_nt: TGTGCCAGCATCTCCGGGACAGGAACCTACGAGCAGTACTTC
clone_size: -; j_call: TRBJ2-7; v_call: TRBV4-1; d_call: TRBD2; cdr3_aa: CASSLPFSGRRYEQYF; cdr3_nt: TGCGCCAGCAGCCTCCCCTTTAGCGGGCGGCGGTACGAGCAGTACTTC
clone_size: few; j_call: TRBJ2-6; v_call: TRBV7-3; d_call: TRBD1; cdr3_aa: CASSSGGSGANVLTF; cdr3_nt: TGTGCCAGCAGCTCAGGGGGCTCTGGGGCCAACGTCCTGACTTTC
clone_size: few; j_call: TRBJ1-1; v_call: TRBV29-1; d_call: -; cdr3_aa: CSAAGNTEAFF; cdr3_nt: TGCAGCGCCGCGGGGAACACTGAAGCTTTCTTT
clone_size: many; j_call: TRBJ1-1; v_call: TRBV7-2; d_call: TRBD1; cdr3_aa: CASSRAGGTGGWGTEAFF; cdr3_nt: TGTGCCAGCAGCCGCGCTGGGGGGACAGGGGGCTGGGGCACTGAAGCTTTCTTT
clone_size: few; j_call: TRBJ2-3; v_call: TRBV7-2; d_call: TRBD2; cdr3_aa: CASTLIRGSGATDTQYF; cdr3_nt: TGTGCCAGCACCCTCATTCGTGGTAGCGGGGCCACAGATACGCAGTATTTT
clone_size: -; j_call: TRBJ1-6; v_call: TRBV7-9; d_call: TRBD1; cdr3_aa: CASSSRRTGGDSPLHF; cdr3_nt: TGTGCCAGCAGCTCGCGTAGGACAGGGGGCGATTCACCCCTCCACTTT
clone_size: few; j_call: TRBJ2-7; v_call: TRBV28; d_call: TRBD2; cdr3_aa: CASSLTSGGGYEQYF; cdr3_nt: TGTGCCAGCAGTTTAACTAGCGGGGGAGGCTACGAGCAGTACTTC
clone_size: -; j_call: TRBJ1-4; v_call: TRBV27; d_call: -; cdr3_aa: CASSLHAGEKLFF; cdr3_nt: TGTGCCAGCAGTTTACATGCGGGTGAAAAACTGTTTTTT
clone_size: few; j_call: TRBJ2-1; v_call: TRBV30; d_call: TRBD2; cdr3_aa: CAWSPASGGPNEQFF; cdr3_nt: TGTGCCTGGAGTCCGGCTAGCGGGGGGCCCAATGAGCAGTTCTTC
clone_size: -; j_call: TRBJ1-5; v_call: TRBV19; d_call: -; cdr3_aa: CASSMATGGPQGF; cdr3_nt: TGTGCCAGTAGTATGGCCACCGGGGGACCCCAAGGTTTT
clone_size: few; j_call: TRBJ2-5; v_call: TRBV30; d_call: -; cdr3_aa: CAWSRSSAETQYF; cdr3_nt: TGTGCCTGGAGTCGTAGTAGCGCGGAGACCCAGTACTTC
clone_size: -; j_call: TRBJ2-5; v_call: TRBV6-6; d_call: -; cdr3_aa: CASSYLSTETQYF; cdr3_nt: TGTGCCAGCAGTTACCTCAGCACAGAGACCCAGTACTTC
clone_size: -; j_call: TRBJ2-2; v_call: TRBV14; d_call: TRBD2; cdr3_aa: CASRIAGINTGELFF; cdr3_nt: TGTGCCAGCAGAATAGCGGGAATCAACACCGGGGAGCTGTTTTTT
clone_size: -; j_call: TRBJ1-1; v_call: TRBV10-3; d_call: -; cdr3_aa: CAISGSAGSDTEAFF; cdr3_nt: TGTGCCATCAGTGGTTCGGCAGGCAGTGACACTGAAGCTTTCTTT
clone_size: -; j_call: TRBJ1-1; v_call: TRBV18; d_call: -; cdr3_aa: CASSPGKLNTEAFF; cdr3_nt: TGTGCCAGCTCACCTGGGAAGTTGAACACTGAAGCTTTCTTT
clone_size: -; j_call: TRBJ2-1; v_call: TRBV25-1; d_call: -; cdr3_aa: CASTPRSRASNEQFF; cdr3_nt: TGTGCCAGCACCCCCCGAAGCAGGGCTAGCAATGAGCAGTTCTTC
clone_size: -; j_call: TRBJ1-2; v_call: TRBV6-6; d_call: TRBD1; cdr3_aa: CASRPGGGYTF; cdr3_nt: TGTGCCAGCAGACCAGGGGGCGGCTACACCTTC
clone_size: few; j_call: TRBJ2-3; v_call: TRBV9; d_call: -; cdr3_aa: CASNLGSDTQYF; cdr3_nt: TGTGCCAGCAATCTGGGTTCAGATACGCAGTATTTT
clone_size: -; j_call: TRBJ2-3; v_call: TRBV5-1; d_call: TRBD2; cdr3_aa: CASSWVAGERDTQYF; cdr3_nt: TGCGCCAGCAGCTGGGTAGCGGGGGAACGAGATACGCAGTATTTT
clone_size: few; j_call: TRBJ2-7; v_call: TRBV18; d_call: -; cdr3_aa: CASSPPASYEQYF; cdr3_nt: TGTGCCAGCTCACCACCGGCGTCCTACGAGCAGTACTTC
clone_size: few; j_call: TRBJ2-3; v_call: TRBV29-1; d_call: TRBD2; cdr3_aa: CSVLAGTDTQYF; cdr3_nt: TGCAGCGTTCTAGCGGGGACAGATACGCAGTATTTT
clone_size: -; j_call: TRBJ2-4; v_call: TRBV27; d_call: -; cdr3_aa: CASSLSGLAKNIQYF; cdr3_nt: TGTGCCAGCAGTTTAAGCGGGTTAGCCAAAAACATTCAGTACTTC
clone_size: few; j_call: TRBJ1-5; v_call: TRBV30; d_call: -; cdr3_aa: CAWSGTNNQPQHF; cdr3_nt: TGTGCCTGGAGTGGGACAAACAATCAGCCCCAGCATTTT
clone_size: -; j_call: TRBJ2-5; v_call: TRBV7-2; d_call: -; cdr3_aa: CASSSNGGRETQYF; cdr3_nt: TGTGCCAGCAGCTCGAACGGGGGGCGGGAGACCCAGTACTTC
clone_size: few; j_call: TRBJ1-5; v_call: TRBV13; d_call: TRBD1; cdr3_aa: CASSLEDRDCNQPQHF; cdr3_nt: TGTGCCAGCAGCTTAGAGGACAGGGACTGCAATCAGCCCCAGCATTTT
clone_size: -; j_call: TRBJ1-2; v_call: TRBV5-6; d_call: -; cdr3_aa: CASSPREGGGYIYGYTF; cdr3_nt: TGTGCCAGCAGCCCCCGCGAGGGGGGAGGGTACATCTATGGCTACACCTTC
clone_size: -; j_call: TRBJ1-1; v_call: TRBV25-1; d_call: -; cdr3_aa: CASRPKGPTYTEAFF; cdr3_nt: TGTGCCAGCAGACCCAAGGGACCGACGTACACTGAAGCTTTCTTT
clone_size: -; j_call: TRBJ2-3; v_call: TRBV19; d_call: -; cdr3_aa: CASSIELGTQYF; cdr3_nt: TGTGCCAGTAGTATAGAGCTTGGCACGCAGTATTTT
clone_size: few; j_call: TRBJ1-5; v_call: TRBV7-2; d_call: -; cdr3_aa: CASSLEGGQPQHF; cdr3_nt: TGTGCCAGCAGCTTAGAGGGCGGGCAGCCCCAGCATTTT
clone_size: -; j_call: TRBJ2-1; v_call: TRBV4-2; d_call: -; cdr3_aa: CASSQEQAADRPYNEQFF; cdr3_nt: TGTGCCAGCAGCCAAGAACAGGCAGCGGATCGACCCTACAATGAGCAGTTCTTC
clone_size: few; j_call: TRBJ2-7; v_call: TRBV28; d_call: -; cdr3_aa: CASSPGARTYEQYF; cdr3_nt: TGTGCCAGCAGCCCCGGGGCCCGAACCTACGAGCAGTACTTC
clone_size: -; j_call: TRBJ1-1; v_call: TRBV15; d_call: -; cdr3_aa: CATSLRTAIMNTEAFF; cdr3_nt: TGTGCCACCAGCCTTAGGACGGCCATTATGAACACTGAAGCTTTCTTT
clone_size: few; j_call: TRBJ1-1; v_call: TRBV7-9; d_call: -; cdr3_aa: CASSPDTLRTEAFF; cdr3_nt: TGTGCCAGCAGCCCCGACACCCTGAGGACTGAAGCTTTCTTT
clone_size: -; j_call: TRBJ2-7; v_call: TRBV7-2; d_call: -; cdr3_aa: CASSFVADQGYEQYF; cdr3_nt: TGTGCCAGCAGCTTCGTGGCGGACCAGGGATACGAGCAGTACTTC
clone_size: -; j_call: TRBJ2-7; v_call: TRBV14; d_call: -; cdr3_aa: CASSQYSQQYF; cdr3_nt: TGTGCCAGCAGCCAATACAGCCAGCAGTACTTC
clone_size: -; j_call: TRBJ2-7; v_call: TRBV28; d_call: TRBD1; cdr3_aa: CASSPWDSSYEQYF; cdr3_nt: TGTGCCAGCAGCCCCTGGGACAGCTCCTACGAGCAGTACTTC
clone_size: -; j_call: TRBJ2-1; v_call: TRBV7-7; d_call: -; cdr3_aa: CASSLNRRGEQFF; cdr3_nt: TGTGCTAGCAGCTTAAACAGGAGGGGTGAGCAGTTCTTC